The clone carrying this T cell receptor beta chain was picked up a small number of times. The data belong to a study of cytomegalovirus exposure and HLA in healthy donors. Repertoires were generated with immunoSEQ multiplex PCR, while TCRdb's copy carries only in-frame clones and drops some. Of some 140,000 clones in the sample, about 86% are singletons; the top ten hold 2.9%. Trimming removed 0 bases at V and 6 bases at J, with 12 bases between. Germline-derived CDR1 and CDR2 are SGHRS and YFSETQ. There are 14 residues in the CDR3. This TCR was sampled from a man aged 18 to 30 in good health and CMV-seronegative. This rearrangement joins TRBV5-1 to TRBJ1-2; no clear D. The sample consisted of PBMCs. The CDR3 here is CASSLGRRSDGYTF. The CDR3 bases are TGCGCCAGCAGCTTGGGACGGCGGTCGGATGGCTACACCTTC. Looking up the rest from reference TRBV5-1 and TRBJ1-2 gives the full variable domain: KAGVTQTPRYLIKTRGQQVTLSCSPISGHRSVSWYQQTPGQGLQFLFEYFSETQRNKGNFPGRFSGRQFSNSRSEMNVSTLELGDSALYLCASSLGRRSDGYTFGSGTRLTVV.